Reported below is one T cell receptor (beta chain). The antigen is not known. Germline CDR1 is DFQATT and CDR2 is SNEGSKA (reference sequence). The V gene lost 3 bases and the J gene lost 4 bases, with 15 bases spanning the gap. The CDR3 has 14 residues. These data belong to a study of T-cell memory formation after mild COVID-19. Overall study findings and caveats: Nothing confirmed that second-wave clones peaking on day 37 were specific for SARS-CoV-2.

TCRdb analysed the 5' RACE reads with MiXCR anew, one entry per CDR3 protein. Of 90,000 to 120,000 distinct CDR3 sequences in the sample, approximately 15% were seen once. The sequence was collected from a man between 18 and 29 years old who had mild COVID-19 (a few samples of this study predate the infection). Cell type and time point are not known. The chain couples TRBV20-1 to TRBJ1-2; a possible D gene is TRBD1 (5 bases). Input material: PBMCs or a T cell subset sorted from them (not recorded which). CDR3 residues: CSARYPGLSYGYTF. The CDR3, as DNA: TGCAGTGCTAGGTACCCGGGGCTCAGCTATGGCTACACCTTC.